These T cell receptor beta chains were read from a single sample in a study of blood T cells in healthy people across ages. One entry per CDR3 protein, called by TCRdb with MiXCR from the 5' RACE reads. The sample has about 760,000 distinct CDR3 sequences; around 25% are singletons. The data were also submitted as part of a second study, on T cells of mothers and their children.

Source material: blood. The receptors come from a boy younger than 18 in good health. Both conserved end residues are part of each CDR3. D genes are given only for firm matches. Expanded clones get a size class; other rows say once, few or many, or leave the size out.

J gene: TRBJ1-1; V gene: TRBV5-1; D gene: .; clone size: .; CDR3 DNA: TGCGCCAGCAGCGCCCAGGGGACCCTGAACACTGAAGCTTTCTTT; CDR3 protein: CASSAQGTLNTEAFF
J gene: TRBJ1-4; V gene: TRBV6-5; D gene: .; clone size: few; CDR3 DNA: TGTGCCAGCAGTTACTCGAGGCAGCAGGAAAAACTGTTTTTT; CDR3 protein: CASSYSRQQEKLFF
J gene: TRBJ2-7; V gene: TRBV4-3; D gene: .; clone size: few; CDR3 DNA: TGTGCCAGCAGCCAAGATCGGGCGGGGCCCTACGAGCAGTACTTC; CDR3 protein: CASSQDRAGPYEQYF
J gene: TRBJ2-5; V gene: TRBV7-2; D gene: .; clone size: few; CDR3 DNA: TGTGCCAGCAGCTTATCAGGGTACGAGACCCAGTACTTC; CDR3 protein: CASSLSGYETQYF
J gene: TRBJ2-7; V gene: TRBV29-1; D gene: .; clone size: .; CDR3 DNA: TGCAGCGTTCGGCCAGGGAACTCCTACGAGCAGTACTTC; CDR3 protein: CSVRPGNSYEQYF
J gene: TRBJ2-7; V gene: TRBV4-1; D gene: TRBD2; clone size: .; CDR3 DNA: TGCGCCAGCAGCCCCAATCCGGGACTAGCGACGCCCCTGGTCGAGCAGTACTTC; CDR3 protein: CASSPNPGLATPLVEQYF
J gene: TRBJ2-5; V gene: TRBV27; D gene: .; clone size: few; CDR3 DNA: TGTGCCAGCAGTTTGAAACAGGTAGAATTGGAGACCCAGTACTTC; CDR3 protein: CASSLKQVELETQYF
J gene: TRBJ2-2; V gene: TRBV5-1; D gene: .; clone size: .; CDR3 DNA: TGCGCCAGCAGCTTGAGGGAGATCGGGGAGCTGTTTTTT; CDR3 protein: CASSLREIGELFF
J gene: TRBJ2-5; V gene: TRBV20-1; D gene: .; clone size: few; CDR3 DNA: TGCAGTGCTAGTTACGAGGGACTTGGAAGGGAGACCCAGTACTTC; CDR3 protein: CSASYEGLGRETQYF
J gene: TRBJ1-1; V gene: TRBV12-3/TRBV12-4; D gene: .; clone size: .; CDR3 DNA: TGTGCCAGCAGTTTTGGAGGGGGTGGAACTGAAGCTTTCTTT; CDR3 protein: CASSFGGGGTEAFF
J gene: TRBJ2-5; V gene: TRBV29-1; D gene: TRBD2; clone size: .; CDR3 DNA: TGCAGCGTTGAAGATCTGACCCGACTAGCGGGAGGAAAACAAGAGACCCAGTACTTC; CDR3 protein: CSVEDLTRLAGGKQETQYF
J gene: TRBJ2-1; V gene: TRBV20-1; D gene: TRBD2; clone size: .; CDR3 DNA: TGCAGTGCTAGAGCGGGACTAGCGGGCTACAATGAGCAGTTCTTC; CDR3 protein: CSARAGLAGYNEQFF
J gene: TRBJ2-3; V gene: TRBV9; D gene: .; clone size: .; CDR3 DNA: TGTGCCAGCAGCGTAGTGGGACAAAGCACAGATACGCAGTATTTT; CDR3 protein: CASSVVGQSTDTQYF
J gene: TRBJ2-7; V gene: TRBV6-1; D gene: TRBD1; clone size: few; CDR3 DNA: TGTGCCACCACAAGAGACCGGGACAGGTTATACGAGCAGTACTTC; CDR3 protein: CATTRDRDRLYEQYF
J gene: TRBJ2-1; V gene: TRBV29-1; D gene: .; clone size: .; CDR3 DNA: TGCAGCGTTGAAGGGGCCGCAAGTGGAGAGCAGTTCTTC; CDR3 protein: CSVEGAASGEQFF
J gene: TRBJ2-7; V gene: TRBV28; D gene: .; clone size: .; CDR3 DNA: TGTGCCAGCAGTGACTGGCAGGGCCACGAGCAGTACTTC; CDR3 protein: CASSDWQGHEQYF
J gene: TRBJ2-1; V gene: TRBV5-1; D gene: .; clone size: .; CDR3 DNA: TGCGCCAGCAGCTTGGGCGGCACTGACCAGTTCTTC; CDR3 protein: CASSLGGTDQFF
J gene: TRBJ2-3; V gene: TRBV5-4; D gene: TRBD2; clone size: .; CDR3 DNA: TGTGCCAGCACCGCGGTAGCGGGGGGTACCACAGATACGCAGTATTTT; CDR3 protein: CASTAVAGGTTDTQYF
J gene: TRBJ1-2; V gene: TRBV20-1; D gene: .; clone size: .; CDR3 DNA: TGCAGTGCTAGAGTAGCAGGGGATGGCTACACCTTC; CDR3 protein: CSARVAGDGYTF
J gene: TRBJ2-1; V gene: TRBV5-1; D gene: .; clone size: .; CDR3 DNA: TGCGCCAGCAGCTCTCGCGCCCCTGAGCAGTTCTTC; CDR3 protein: CASSSRAPEQFF
J gene: TRBJ2-5; V gene: TRBV11-2; D gene: TRBD2; clone size: .; CDR3 DNA: TGTGCCAGCCTACCTTTAGCGGGAGCTTACAATGAGCAGTCCTTC; CDR3 protein: CASLPLAGAYNEQSF
J gene: TRBJ2-5; V gene: TRBV20-1; D gene: .; clone size: .; CDR3 DNA: TGCAGTGCTAGAGTACTCAGGGCCCAAGAGACCCAGTACTTC; CDR3 protein: CSARVLRAQETQYF
J gene: TRBJ2-1; V gene: TRBV25-1; D gene: TRBD2; clone size: .; CDR3 DNA: TGTGCCAGCAGTGAATATAAGCGGGGTTGGGCTAATGAGCAGTTCTTC; CDR3 protein: CASSEYKRGWANEQFF
J gene: TRBJ2-7; V gene: TRBV27; D gene: TRBD2; clone size: few; CDR3 DNA: TGTGCCAGCAAGGAGGCGGGAGGGCCGGTCGAGCAGTACTTC; CDR3 protein: CASKEAGGPVEQYF
J gene: TRBJ2-1; V gene: TRBV12-3/TRBV12-4; D gene: .; clone size: .; CDR3 DNA: TGTGCCAGCAGTTATCTCGTCAATGAGCAGTTCTTC; CDR3 protein: CASSYLVNEQFF
J gene: TRBJ2-5; V gene: TRBV29-1; D gene: TRBD2; clone size: .; CDR3 DNA: TGCAGCGTTGACGAAGCGGGAGAAGAGAGGGAGACCCAGTACTTC; CDR3 protein: CSVDEAGEERETQYF
J gene: TRBJ2-7; V gene: TRBV29-1; D gene: TRBD1; clone size: .; CDR3 DNA: TGCAGCGTCCACGCCGGGACAGGGAACTACGAGCAGTACTTC; CDR3 protein: CSVHAGTGNYEQYF
J gene: TRBJ2-3; V gene: TRBV29-1; D gene: .; clone size: .; CDR3 DNA: TGCAGCGTTGAAGATCTTTGGACAGATACGCAGTATTTT; CDR3 protein: CSVEDLWTDTQYF
J gene: TRBJ2-6; V gene: TRBV7-8; D gene: .; clone size: few; CDR3 DNA: TGTGCCAGCAGCTTAGTAGGTCCTGGGGCCAACGTCCTGACTTTC; CDR3 protein: CASSLVGPGANVLTF
J gene: TRBJ2-3; V gene: TRBV29-1; D gene: TRBD2; clone size: few; CDR3 DNA: TGCAGCGTCGGAGGGCATAGCGGGATTCACGTAGATACGCAGTATTTT; CDR3 protein: CSVGGHSGIHVDTQYF
J gene: TRBJ2-5; V gene: TRBV10-3; D gene: .; clone size: .; CDR3 DNA: TGTGCCATCAGGGGGGGATCCGGGTACCAAGAGACCCAGTACTTC; CDR3 protein: CAIRGGSGYQETQYF
J gene: TRBJ1-1; V gene: TRBV7-2; D gene: TRBD1; clone size: .; CDR3 DNA: TGTGCCAGCAGCTTAATGACAGGGGGCTGGAACACTGAAGCTTTCTTT; CDR3 protein: CASSLMTGGWNTEAFF
J gene: TRBJ2-5; V gene: TRBV7-9; D gene: .; clone size: .; CDR3 DNA: TGTGCCAGCAGCTCCCTGGACAGTCCTACGGAGTACTTC; CDR3 protein: CASSSLDSPTEYF
J gene: TRBJ2-3; V gene: TRBV6-2/TRBV6-3; D gene: .; clone size: few; CDR3 DNA: TGTGCCAGCAGTTACGGGGGACGCCAGCCCCAGTATTTT; CDR3 protein: CASSYGGRQPQYF
J gene: TRBJ2-1; V gene: TRBV20-1; D gene: .; clone size: .; CDR3 DNA: TGCAGTGCTAGTGTAGGAGGGCGTATGAATGAGCAGTTCTTC; CDR3 protein: CSASVGGRMNEQFF
J gene: TRBJ2-1; V gene: TRBV11-3; D gene: TRBD1; clone size: few; CDR3 DNA: TGTGCCAGCAGTCCCCCGGGACAGCTGTACAATGAGCAGTTCTTC; CDR3 protein: CASSPPGQLYNEQFF
J gene: TRBJ2-5; V gene: TRBV13; D gene: TRBD2; clone size: many; CDR3 DNA: TGTGCCAGCAGTTTCCCTAGCGGGGGCCAAGAGACCCAGTACTTC; CDR3 protein: CASSFPSGGQETQYF
J gene: TRBJ2-7; V gene: TRBV9; D gene: .; clone size: few; CDR3 DNA: TGTGCCAGCAGCGTAGGGGCGGGGGCCGCCTACGAGCAGTACTTC; CDR3 protein: CASSVGAGAAYEQYF
J gene: TRBJ1-1; V gene: TRBV9; D gene: .; clone size: .; CDR3 DNA: TGTGCCAGCAGCGCTGGGGTCGGGGGGGGTACTGAAGCTTTCTTT; CDR3 protein: CASSAGVGGGTEAFF
J gene: TRBJ2-5; V gene: TRBV3-1; D gene: .; clone size: .; CDR3 DNA: TGTGCCAGCAGCCCCTCCCCCGGGAGTGAAGAGACCCAGTACTTC; CDR3 protein: CASSPSPGSEETQYF
J gene: TRBJ1-1; V gene: TRBV27; D gene: TRBD1; clone size: .; CDR3 DNA: TGTGCCAGCGGCGAGACAGGGAGCACTGAAGCTTTCTTT; CDR3 protein: CASGETGSTEAFF
J gene: TRBJ2-5; V gene: TRBV16; D gene: .; clone size: few; CDR3 DNA: TGTGCCAGCAGCCAAGGGTACTGGCAGTACTTC; CDR3 protein: CASSQGYWQYF
J gene: TRBJ1-4; V gene: TRBV3-1; D gene: .; clone size: few; CDR3 DNA: TGTGCCAGCAGCCAAGGCGGAGGGTCCGGTGAAAAACTGTTTTTT; CDR3 protein: CASSQGGGSGEKLFF
J gene: TRBJ2-1; V gene: TRBV24-1; D gene: TRBD1; clone size: many; CDR3 DNA: TGTGCCACCAGTGAACCACCTGGGACAGGGCGGAATGAGCAGTTCTTC; CDR3 protein: CATSEPPGTGRNEQFF
J gene: TRBJ1-1; V gene: TRBV7-2; D gene: TRBD1; clone size: .; CDR3 DNA: TGTGCCAGCAGCTACGAACAGGGGAACACTGAGGCTTTCTTT; CDR3 protein: CASSYEQGNTEAFF
J gene: TRBJ2-5; V gene: TRBV29-1; D gene: .; clone size: .; CDR3 DNA: TGCAGCGTTGACCCCCGGGACAAAAGGGAGACCCAGTACTTC; CDR3 protein: CSVDPRDKRETQYF
J gene: TRBJ1-3; V gene: TRBV9; D gene: .; clone size: .; CDR3 DNA: TGTGCCAGCAGCGTAGATGGGTTTTCTGGAAACACCATATATTTT; CDR3 protein: CASSVDGFSGNTIYF
J gene: TRBJ2-6; V gene: TRBV12-3/TRBV12-4; D gene: .; clone size: few; CDR3 DNA: TGTGCCAGCAGCGTTGGGCAGGGTAGGACTGGGGCCAACGTCCTGACTTTC; CDR3 protein: CASSVGQGRTGANVLTF
J gene: TRBJ2-5; V gene: TRBV20-1; D gene: TRBD1; clone size: few; CDR3 DNA: TGCAGTGCTAGGGATACCCAAGGGGGCAAAGGCGGGGAGACCCAGTACTTC; CDR3 protein: CSARDTQGGKGGETQYF
J gene: TRBJ1-6; V gene: TRBV9; D gene: .; clone size: .; CDR3 DNA: TGTGCCAGCAGCGTAGCCCGGGGAGGTAATTCACCCCTCCACTTT; CDR3 protein: CASSVARGGNSPLHF
J gene: TRBJ2-1; V gene: TRBV20-1; D gene: TRBD2; clone size: .; CDR3 DNA: TGCAGTGCTAGTGATGTAGCGGGAGGCCGTGGGAAAAATGAGCAGTTCTTC; CDR3 protein: CSASDVAGGRGKNEQFF
J gene: TRBJ2-7; V gene: TRBV7-9; D gene: .; clone size: .; CDR3 DNA: TGTGCCAGCAGCCATGCGTACTACGAGCAGTACTTC; CDR3 protein: CASSHAYYEQYF